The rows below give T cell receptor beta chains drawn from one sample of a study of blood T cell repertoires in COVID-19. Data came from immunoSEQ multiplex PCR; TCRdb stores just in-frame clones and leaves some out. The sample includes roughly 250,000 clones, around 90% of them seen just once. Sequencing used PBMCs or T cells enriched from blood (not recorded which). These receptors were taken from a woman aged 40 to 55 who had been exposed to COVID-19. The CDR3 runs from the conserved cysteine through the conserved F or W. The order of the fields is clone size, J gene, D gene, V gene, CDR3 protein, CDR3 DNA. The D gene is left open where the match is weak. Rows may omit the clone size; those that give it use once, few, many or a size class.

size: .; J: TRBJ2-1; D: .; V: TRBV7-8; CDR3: CASSLVRYGGRGTNEQFF; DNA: TGTGCCAGCAGCTTAGTACGGTACGGGGGTAGGGGAACCAATGAGCAGTTCTTC
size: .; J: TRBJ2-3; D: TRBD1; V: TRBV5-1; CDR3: CASSPDRATDTQYF; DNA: TGCGCCAGCAGCCCAGACAGGGCCACAGATACGCAGTATTTT
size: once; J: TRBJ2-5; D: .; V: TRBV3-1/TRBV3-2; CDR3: CASSQDLGGATSWTQYF; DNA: TGTGCCAGCAGCCAAGATCTGGGGGGGGCGACCTCTTGGACCCAGTACTTC
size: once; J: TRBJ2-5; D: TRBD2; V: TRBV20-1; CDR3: CSASSGLAEKLQETQYF; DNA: TGCAGTGCTAGTTCGGGACTAGCGGAGAAATTACAAGAGACCCAGTACTTC
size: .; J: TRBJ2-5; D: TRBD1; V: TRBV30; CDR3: CAWGRGLTQYF; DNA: TGTGCCTGGGGCAGGGGGCTGACCCAGTACTTC
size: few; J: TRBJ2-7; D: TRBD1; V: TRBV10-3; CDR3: CAISDRDRGTYEQYF; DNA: TGTGCCATCAGTGACCGGGACAGGGGAACCTACGAGCAGTACTTC
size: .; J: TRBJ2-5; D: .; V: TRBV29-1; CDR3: CSVTPMGQSRETQYF; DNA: TGCAGCGTTACCCCCATGGGGCAGTCTCGGGAGACCCAGTACTTC
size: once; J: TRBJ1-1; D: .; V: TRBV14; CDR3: CASSQVFSTEAFF; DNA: TGTGCCAGCAGCCAAGTCTTCTCCACTGAAGCTTTCTTT
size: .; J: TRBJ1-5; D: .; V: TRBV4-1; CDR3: CASSQADRQNQPQHF; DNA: TGCGCCAGCAGCCAGGCTGACAGGCAAAATCAGCCCCAGCATTTT
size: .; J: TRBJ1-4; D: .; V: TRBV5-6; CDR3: CASSSEEKLFF; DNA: TGTGCCAGCAGCTCGGAGGAAAAACTGTTTTTT
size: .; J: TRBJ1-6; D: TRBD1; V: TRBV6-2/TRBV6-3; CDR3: CASSDRTGALSLHF; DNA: TGTGCCAGCAGTGATCGAACAGGGGCTTTATCCCTCCACTTT
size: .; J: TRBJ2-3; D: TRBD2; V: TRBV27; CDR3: CASSKGLAGGPYTDTQYF; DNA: TGTGCCAGCAGTAAGGGACTAGCGGGGGGGCCCTACACAGATACGCAGTATTTT
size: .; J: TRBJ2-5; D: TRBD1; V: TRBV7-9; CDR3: CASSLGQGQTQYF; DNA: TGTGCCAGCAGCTTAGGACAGGGACAGACCCAGTACTTC
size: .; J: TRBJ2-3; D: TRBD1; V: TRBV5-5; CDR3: CASSWDRAADTQYF; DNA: TGTGCCAGCAGCTGGGACAGGGCGGCAGATACGCAGTATTTT
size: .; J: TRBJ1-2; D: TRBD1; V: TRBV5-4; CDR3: CASSLEYDTGVTTF; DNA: TGTGCCAGCAGCTTGGAATACGATACAGGGGTTACCACCTTC
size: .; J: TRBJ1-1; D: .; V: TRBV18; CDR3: CASSPNRDPEAFF; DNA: TGTGCCAGCTCACCCAACAGGGACCCTGAAGCTTTCTTT
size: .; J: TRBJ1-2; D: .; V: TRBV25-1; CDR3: CASSTGSHTYGYTF; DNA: TGTGCCAGCAGCACAGGGTCACATACCTATGGCTACACCTTC
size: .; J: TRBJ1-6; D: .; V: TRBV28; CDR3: CASSSPGANSPLHF; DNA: TGTGCCAGCAGTTCTCCAGGGGCTAATTCACCCCTCCACTTT
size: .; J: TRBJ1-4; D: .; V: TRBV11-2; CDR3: CASSLNEKLFF; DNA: TGTGCCAGCAGTCTCAATGAAAAACTGTTTTTT
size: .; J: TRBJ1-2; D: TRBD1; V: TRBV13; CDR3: CASSPTQQGARLRNYGYTF; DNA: TGTGCCAGCAGCCCGACCCAACAGGGGGCGAGACTCCGTAACTATGGCTACACCTTC
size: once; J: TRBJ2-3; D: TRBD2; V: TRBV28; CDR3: CASSLPKPGLAETDTQYF; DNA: TGTGCCAGCAGTTTACCGAAGCCGGGACTAGCGGAAACAGATACGCAGTATTTT
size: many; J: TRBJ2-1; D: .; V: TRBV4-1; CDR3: CASSQDTRNEQFF; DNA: TGCGCCAGCAGCCAAGATACTCGGAATGAGCAGTTCTTC
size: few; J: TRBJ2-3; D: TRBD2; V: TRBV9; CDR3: CASSHSGSTDTQYF; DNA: TGTGCCAGCAGCCATAGCGGGAGCACAGATACGCAGTATTTT
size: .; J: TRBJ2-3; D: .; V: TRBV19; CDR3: CASTPQGRMITDTQYF; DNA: TGTGCCAGTACACCTCAGGGCAGAATGATAACAGATACGCAGTATTTT
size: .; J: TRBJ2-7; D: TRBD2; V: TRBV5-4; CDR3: CAVASGGRYEQYF; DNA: TGTGCCGTAGCATCGGGGGGGCGCTACGAGCAGTACTTC
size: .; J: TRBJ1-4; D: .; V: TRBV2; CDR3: CASSAQGYEKLFF; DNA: TGTGCCAGCAGTGCCCAGGGGTACGAAAAACTGTTTTTT
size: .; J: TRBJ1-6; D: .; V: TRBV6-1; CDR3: CASSEAWGLSSYNSPLHF; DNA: TGTGCCAGCAGTGAAGCGTGGGGACTTAGCTCCTATAATTCACCCCTCCACTTT
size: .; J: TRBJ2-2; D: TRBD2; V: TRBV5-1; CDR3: CASSFGSGGTGELFF; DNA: TGCGCCAGCAGCTTTGGTAGCGGGGGTACCGGGGAGCTGTTTTTT
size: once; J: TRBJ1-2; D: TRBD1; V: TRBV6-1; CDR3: CASTLDRAEGYTF; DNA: TGTGCCAGCACCTTAGACAGGGCGGAGGGCTACACCTTC
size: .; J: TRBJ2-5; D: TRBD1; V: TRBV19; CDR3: CASSPRTGTQETQYF; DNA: TGTGCCAGTAGTCCCCGGACAGGTACCCAAGAGACCCAGTACTTC
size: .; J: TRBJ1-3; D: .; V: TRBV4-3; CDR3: CASSQDPGDTIYF; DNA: TGCGCCAGCAGCCAGGACCCCGGGGACACCATATATTTT
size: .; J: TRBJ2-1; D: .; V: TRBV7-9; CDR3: CASSLAGVSYNEQFF; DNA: TGTGCCAGCAGCTTAGCAGGGGTCTCCTACAATGAGCAGTTCTTC
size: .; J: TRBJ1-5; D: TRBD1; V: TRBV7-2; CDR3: CASSLGGTENQPQHF; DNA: TGTGCCAGCAGCTTAGGGGGGACAGAGAATCAGCCCCAGCATTTT
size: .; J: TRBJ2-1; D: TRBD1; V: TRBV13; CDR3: CASSLRQGVPYNEQFF; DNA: TGTGCCAGCAGCCTAAGACAGGGGGTTCCGTACAATGAGCAGTTCTTC
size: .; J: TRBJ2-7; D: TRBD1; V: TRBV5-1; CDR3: CASRPGTGGVIYEQYF; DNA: TGCGCCAGCCGCCCCGGGACAGGGGGCGTGATATACGAGCAGTACTTC
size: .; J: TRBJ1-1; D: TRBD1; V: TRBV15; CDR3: CATSRDGTGGISSEAFF; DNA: TGTGCCACCAGCAGAGATGGGACAGGGGGCATAAGCTCTGAAGCTTTCTTT
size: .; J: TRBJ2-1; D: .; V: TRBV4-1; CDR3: CASSQAAWRNEQFF; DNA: TGCGCCAGCAGCCAAGCGGCCTGGAGGAATGAGCAGTTCTTC
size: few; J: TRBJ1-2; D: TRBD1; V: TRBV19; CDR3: CASSTRQGARGYTF; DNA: TGTGCCAGTAGTACCCGACAGGGGGCTCGAGGCTACACCTTC